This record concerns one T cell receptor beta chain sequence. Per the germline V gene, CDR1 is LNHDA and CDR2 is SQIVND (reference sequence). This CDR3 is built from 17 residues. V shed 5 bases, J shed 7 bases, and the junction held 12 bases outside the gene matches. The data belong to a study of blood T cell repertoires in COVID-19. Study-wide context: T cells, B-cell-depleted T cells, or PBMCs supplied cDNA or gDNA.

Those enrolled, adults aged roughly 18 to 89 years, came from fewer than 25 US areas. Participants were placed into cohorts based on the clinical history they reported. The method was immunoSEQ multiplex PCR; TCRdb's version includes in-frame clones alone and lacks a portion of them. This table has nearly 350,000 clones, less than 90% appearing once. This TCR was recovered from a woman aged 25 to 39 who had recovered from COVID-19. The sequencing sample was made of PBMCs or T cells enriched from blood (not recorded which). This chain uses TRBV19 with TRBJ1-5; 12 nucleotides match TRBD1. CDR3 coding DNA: TGTGCCAGTAGTGGCCTAATGGGACAGGGGGCATGGCAGCCCCAGCATTTT. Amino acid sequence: CASSGLMGQGAWQPQHF. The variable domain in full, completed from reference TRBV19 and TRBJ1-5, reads DGGITQSPKYLFRKEGQNVTLSCEQNLNHDAMYWYRQDPGQGLRLIYYSQIVNDFQKGDIAEGYSVSREKKESFPLTVTSAQKNPTAFYLCASSGLMGQGAWQPQHFGDGTRLSIL.